This paragraph covers one TCR beta chain sequence. The data originate from a study of blood T cell repertoires in COVID-19. About the study: Sample material is recorded as cDNA or gDNA derived from T cells, B-cell-depleted T cells, or PBMCs.

Original handling: Nucleated cell counts were estimated from reference gene primer amplification. TCRdb keeps only in-frame clones here, not all; method: immunoSEQ multiplex PCR. That table is the source of V, J and clone size, and D and trimming were worked out from the DNA. The table has approximately 230,000 clones, 70% to 90% seen once. The CDR3 is made up of 14 amino acids. Per germline, CDR1 SEHNR and CDR2 FQNEAQ (reference sequence). V was pared by 6 bases and J by 5 bases, with 9 bases of the junction left unmatched. The specimen was peripheral blood. The clonotype comes from a man between 18 and 35 years old with active or convalescent COVID-19. The J gene is TRBJ1-1, the V gene TRBV7-9; 7 bases map to TRBD1. The CDR3 spells CASRFPGQSTEAFF. CDR3 coding DNA: TGTGCCAGCAGATTTCCGGGACAGTCAACTGAAGCTTTCTTT.